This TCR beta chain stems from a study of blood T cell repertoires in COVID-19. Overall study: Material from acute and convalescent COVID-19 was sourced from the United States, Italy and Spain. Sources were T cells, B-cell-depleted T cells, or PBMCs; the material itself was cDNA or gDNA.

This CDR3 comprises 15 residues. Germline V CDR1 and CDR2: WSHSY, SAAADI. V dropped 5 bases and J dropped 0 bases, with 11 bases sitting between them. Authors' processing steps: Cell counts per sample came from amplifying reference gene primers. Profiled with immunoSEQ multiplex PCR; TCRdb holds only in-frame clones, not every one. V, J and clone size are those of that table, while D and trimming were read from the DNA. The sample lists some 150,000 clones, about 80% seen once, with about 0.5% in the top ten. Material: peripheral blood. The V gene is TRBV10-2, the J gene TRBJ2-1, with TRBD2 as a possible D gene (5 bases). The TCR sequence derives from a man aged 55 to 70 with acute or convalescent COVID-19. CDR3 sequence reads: CASSRDAPSYNEQFF. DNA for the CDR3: TGCGCCAGCAGTCGGGATGCCCCCTCCTACAATGAGCAGTTCTTC.